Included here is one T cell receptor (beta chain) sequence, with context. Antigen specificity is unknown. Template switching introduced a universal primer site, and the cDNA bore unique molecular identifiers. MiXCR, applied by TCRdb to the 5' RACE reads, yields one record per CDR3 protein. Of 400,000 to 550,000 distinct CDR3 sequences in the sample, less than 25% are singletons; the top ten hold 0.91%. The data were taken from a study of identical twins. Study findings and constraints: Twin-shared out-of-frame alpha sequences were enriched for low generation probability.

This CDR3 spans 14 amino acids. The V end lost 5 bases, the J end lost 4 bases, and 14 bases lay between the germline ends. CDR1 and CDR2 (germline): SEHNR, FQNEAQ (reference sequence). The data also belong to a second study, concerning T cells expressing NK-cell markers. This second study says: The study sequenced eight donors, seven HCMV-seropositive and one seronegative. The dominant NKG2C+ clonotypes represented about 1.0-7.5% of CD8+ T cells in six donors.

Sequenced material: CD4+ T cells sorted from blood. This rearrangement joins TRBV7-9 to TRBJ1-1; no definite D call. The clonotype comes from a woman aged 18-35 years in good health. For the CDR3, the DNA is TGTGCCAGCAGCCCAACGAGGCCCGTCACTGAAGCTTTCTTT. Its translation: CASSPTRPVTEAFF.